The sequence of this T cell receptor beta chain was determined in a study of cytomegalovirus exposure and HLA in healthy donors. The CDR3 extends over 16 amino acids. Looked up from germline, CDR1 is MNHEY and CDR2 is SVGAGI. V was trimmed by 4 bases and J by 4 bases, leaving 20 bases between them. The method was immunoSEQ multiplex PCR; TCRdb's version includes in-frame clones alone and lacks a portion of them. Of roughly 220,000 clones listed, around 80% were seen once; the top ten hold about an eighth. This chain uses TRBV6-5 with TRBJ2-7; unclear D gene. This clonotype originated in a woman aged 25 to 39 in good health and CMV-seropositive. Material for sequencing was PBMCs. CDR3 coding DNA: TGTGCCAGCAGTTTTCGACTCGCCCAGACGCTATACGAGCAGTACTTC. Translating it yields CASSFRLAQTLYEQYF.